This T cell receptor (beta chain) emerged from a study of blood T cell repertoires in COVID-19. Overall study context: Sources were T cells, B-cell-depleted T cells, or PBMCs; the material itself was cDNA or gDNA.

Germline V lookup: CDR1 SQVTM, CDR2 ANQGSEA. V lost 3 bases and J lost 2, with 9 bases in between. This CDR3 comprises 13 residues. Clones were read by immunoSEQ multiplex PCR, and TCRdb kept only the in-frame ones, dropping some. Of about 62,000 clones listed, 70% to 90% were seen once; the top ten hold roughly 0.94%. The sequence derives from a man aged 70 or older with acute or convalescent COVID-19. V and J are TRBV29-1 and TRBJ2-3, with TRBD2 as a possible D gene (6 bases). The sample was peripheral blood. CDR3 amino acids: CSVDAGFTDTQYF. CDR3 sequence (DNA): TGCAGCGTTGACGCGGGGTTCACAGATACGCAGTATTTT.